One T cell receptor beta chain is described in this entry. Its antigen remains unidentified. This entry belongs to a study of blood T cells in healthy people across ages. The use of a sample-barcoded 5' primer and a J-beta primer mix characterized a second PCR of 7 to 11 cycles. Every sample produced at least 3 million CDR3-containing paired-end reads. One entry per CDR3 protein results from TCRdb running MiXCR on the 5' RACE reads. The data show around 990,000 distinct CDR3 sequences, roughly two fifths seen once. Study-wide points: Shifts in expanded clonotypes may have been confounded by donor CMV status, which was unknown.

The CDR3 covers 13 residues. The germline V gene has CDR1 DFQATT and CDR2 SNEGSKA (reference sequence). V was trimmed by 3 bases and J by 12 bases, leaving 18 bases between them. Each of the donors had 9 to 10 milliliters of peripheral blood drawn into EDTA-treated Vacutainer tubes. The receptor's source is a man aged 18-30 years in good health. The source material was blood. The V and J genes are TRBV20-1 and TRBJ2-1; D call uncertain. The CDR3 DNA follows: TGCAGTGCTAGGGTAGGTGCCCGTGCTGGGCAGTTCTTC. Its protein is CSARVGARAGQFF.